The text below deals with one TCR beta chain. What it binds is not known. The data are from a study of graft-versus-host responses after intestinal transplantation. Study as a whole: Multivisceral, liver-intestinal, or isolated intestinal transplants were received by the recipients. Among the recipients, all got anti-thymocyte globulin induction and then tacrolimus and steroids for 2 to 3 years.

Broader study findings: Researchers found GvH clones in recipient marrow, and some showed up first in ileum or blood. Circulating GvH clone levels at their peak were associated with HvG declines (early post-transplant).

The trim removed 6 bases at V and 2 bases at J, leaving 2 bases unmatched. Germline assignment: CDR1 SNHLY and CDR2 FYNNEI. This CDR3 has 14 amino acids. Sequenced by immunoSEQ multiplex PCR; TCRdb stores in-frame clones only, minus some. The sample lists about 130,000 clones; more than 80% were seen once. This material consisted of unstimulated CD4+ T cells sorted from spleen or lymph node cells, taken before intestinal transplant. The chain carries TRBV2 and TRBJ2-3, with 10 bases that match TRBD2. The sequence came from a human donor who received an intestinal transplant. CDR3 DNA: TGTGCCAGCAGCGGACTAGCGGTCACAGATACGCAGTATTTT. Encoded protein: CASSGLAVTDTQYF.